Listed here are 9 T cell receptor beta chains from one sample, sequenced in a study of blood T cells in healthy people across ages. Using a J-beta primer mix together with a sample-barcoded 5' primer, a second PCR was run for about 7 to 12 cycles. MiXCR was run by TCRdb on the 5' RACE reads, yielding one entry per CDR3 protein. The sample has about 1.1 million distinct CDR3 sequences, around two fifths seen once. The sample consisted of blood. The source of these receptors is a man between 18 and 35 years old in good health.

This clonotype was detected only a few times. The J gene is TRBJ1-1, the V gene TRBV9; perhaps TRBD1 as D (5 bases). V dropped 0 bases and J dropped 0 bases, with 9 bases sitting between them. The CDR3 consists of 15 residues. Germline V gene data show CDR1 as SGDLS and CDR2 as YYNGEE. The CDR3 reads CASSVAPDMNTEAFF. CDR3 bases: TGTGCCAGCAGCGTAGCTCCGGACATGAACACTGAAGCTTTCTTT.

Here the CDR3 DNA reads TGTGCCAGCAGCCTCCCGAGCTCTGGAAACACCATATATTTT. Its protein is CASSLPSSGNTIYF. The chain carries TRBV13 and TRBJ1-3; no firm D call. CDR1 is PRHDT and CDR2 is FYEKMQ in the germline V gene (reference sequence). CDR3 length: 14 residues. Trimming removed 5 bases at V and 0 bases at J, with 8 bases between.

This clonotype came up a few times. The genes are TRBV4-1 and TRBJ2-1; TRBD2 aligns across 11 bases. CDR1 and CDR2 (germline): MGHRA, YSYEKL. Losses at the gene ends were 3 bases for V and 6 bases for J; bases not matched to a gene: 4. The CDR3 runs to 15 residues. CDR3 bases: TGCGCCAGCAGCCATTCTCTAGCGGGGGGCAATGAGCAGTTCTTC. It is translated as CASSHSLAGGNEQFF.

This clonotype was recorded a few times. V is TRBV9 and J is TRBJ1-2, with a tentative D call TRBD1 (6 bases). CDR1 is SGDLS and CDR2 is YYNGEE in the germline V gene. The CDR3 is 13 amino acids. V was pared by 3 bases and J by 8 bases, with 14 bases between. The CDR3 nucleotides are TGTGCCAGCAGCGCCGACAGGTGGAACGGCTACACCTTC. This gives the protein CASSADRWNGYTF.

Turning to this clonotype: At one boundary the junction diverges from the germline segment, which might be a read error. The rearrangement uses TRBV18 and TRBJ2-5; D unresolved. The CDR3 has 13 residues. Germline V gene data show CDR1 as KGHSH and CDR2 as LQKENI. CDR3 loop: CASSQADQETHYF. The CDR3 DNA sequence: TGTGCCAGCTCACAAGCAGACCAAGAGACCCACTACTTC.

This clonotype turned up a few times. The V call is TRBV7-2, the J call TRBJ2-5, with D unclear. Trimming pared 5 bases from V and 3 bases from J, leaving 13 bases between. The CDR3 has 14 amino acids. The V gene's germline CDR1 is SGHTA and CDR2 FQGNSA. The CDR3 sequence: CASSGLGSKETQYF. DNA for the CDR3: TGTGCCAGCAGCGGATTAGGGTCCAAAGAGACCCAGTACTTC.

This clonotype was counted a few times. This chain links TRBV20-1 with TRBJ1-2; 10 positions agree with TRBD1. V gave up 1 base and J gave up 6 bases; unmatched junction bases: 5. This CDR3 has 14 residues. Per the germline V gene, CDR1 is DFQATT and CDR2 is SNEGSKA (reference sequence). CDR3 DNA sequence: TGCAGTGCTAGAGTGGTGACAGGGGGCAATGGCTACACCTTC. Its protein product is CSARVVTGGNGYTF.

Comments on this clonotype: Its ends do not fully match the called genes, so a read error is possible. This chain joins TRBV20-1 and TRBJ2-3; tentatively, D is TRBD1 (5 bases). CDR1 is DFQATT, CDR2 SNEGSKA, per germline (reference sequence). The CDR3 spans 14 residues. The chain's CDR3 is CGARGTPRTDTQYF. DNA for the CDR3: TGCGGTGCTAGGGGAACTCCTCGCACAGATACGCAGTATTTT.

This clonotype has ten or more counts. The chain has TRBV12-3 or TRBV12-4 and TRBJ1-5; D may be TRBD1 (5 bases). This CDR3 has 15 amino acids. V was cut by 6 bases and J by 5 bases, with 17 bases left in between. The CDR3 region is CASSFLGTEHQPQHF. CDR3 nucleotides: TGTGCCAGCAGCTTCCTTGGGACCGAGCATCAGCCCCAGCATTTT.